A single sample gave rise to the 19 T cell receptor beta chains below, sequenced in a study of CD8 T cells in ankylosing spondylitis. Study-wide findings and caveats: What seemed typical of ankylosing spondylitis blood was a TCR beta motif built from about 8 highly homologous variants.

The antigens of these receptors remain unknown. TCRdb ran MiXCR on the 5' RACE reads and lists one entry per CDR3 protein. The repertoire holds 500,000 to 650,000 distinct CDR3 sequences, with approximately 5.3% as singletons. Sequenced: blood, either unsorted or a sorted T cell fraction (not recorded which). The receptor set was obtained from a male donor with ankylosing spondylitis.

This clonotype was seen many times. The chain recombines TRBV10-3 with TRBJ1-1, with D maybe TRBD1 (5 bases). V was clipped by 3 bases and J by 1 base, with 9 bases between them. The germline CDR1 and CDR2 sequences are ENHRY and SYGVKD. The CDR3 is 14 residues long. This CDR3 reads CAISERGTNTEAFF. CDR3 DNA sequence: TGTGCCATCAGTGAAAGGGGCACGAACACTGAAGCTTTCTTT.

This clonotype was seen many times. The chain carries TRBV21-1 and TRBJ2-7. TRBV21-1 is classified as a pseudogene. This CDR3 has 15 amino acids. CDR3 bases: TGTGCCAGCAGCAAAGAGGCCAGTCACTCCTACGAGCAGTACTTC. Encoded protein: CASSKEASHSYEQYF.

Many counts were recorded for this clonotype. J is TRBJ2-1 and V is TRBV6-1, with D tentatively TRBD1 (5 bases). CDR1 MNHNS and CDR2 SASEGT come from the germline V gene. The V end lost 6 bases, the J end lost 4 bases, and 19 bases lay between the germline ends. This CDR3 contains 16 residues. CDR3 sequence (DNA): TGTGCCAGCAGCCCTTATCCCACCGACAGATACAATGAGCAGTTCTTC. Translation: CASSPYPTDRYNEQFF.

This clonotype was counted many times. The chain has TRBV28 and TRBJ2-1; tentatively, D is TRBD2 (6 bases). The CDR3 is 14 amino acids. V dropped 7 bases and J dropped 1 base, with 11 bases sitting between them. The germline V gene encodes CDR1 MDHEN and CDR2 SYDVKM. CDR3 nucleotide sequence: TGTGCCAGCAAGGCGGGATCTTCCTACAATGAGCAGTTCTTC. Protein: CASKAGSSYNEQFF.

This clonotype was found many times. The CDR3 is CASSLGQPGSAGELFF. As DNA, the CDR3 is TGTGCCAGCAGCTTAGGACAGCCCGGCAGTGCCGGGGAGCTGTTTTTT. V gene TRBV7-2 combines with J gene TRBJ2-2; a possible D gene is TRBD1 (5 bases). Germline CDR1 and CDR2: SGHTA and FQGNSA. This CDR3 comprises 16 residues. V was trimmed by 1 base and J by 6 bases, leaving 15 bases between them.

This clonotype has ten or more counts. The CDR3 is CASSLDGTGDYGYTF. The CDR3 DNA reads TGTGCCAGCAGCTTAGATGGGACAGGGGATTATGGCTACACCTTC. The V gene is TRBV7-6, the J gene TRBJ1-2, with TRBD1 matching over 10 bases. J lost 5 bases, V lost 1 base, and 4 bases had no gene match. Germline V gene lookup returns CDR1 SGHVS and CDR2 FNYEAQ. CDR3 length: 15 amino acids.

This clonotype was detected ten times or more. This chain joins TRBV6-2 or TRBV6-3 and TRBJ1-5, with 9 bases that match TRBD1. Germline CDR1 MNHEY, CDR2 SVGEGT. The V gene end was trimmed by 4 bases and the J gene end by 5 bases; junction bases not matched to a gene: 6. The CDR3 is 15 residues long. The CDR3 coding sequence is TGTGCCAGCAGTTTAACAGGGGGCTTGTATCAGCCCCAGCATTTT. It yields the protein CASSLTGGLYQPQHF.

The chain has TRBV5-1 and TRBJ2-1, with 8 bases that match TRBD1. Germline values: CDR1 SGHRS, CDR2 YFSETQ. The V segment lost 0 bases and the J segment 6 bases; nucleotides outside the gene matches: 5. The CDR3 sequence is 15 residues long. The CDR3: CASSLGAGGINEQFF. CDR3 bases: TGCGCCAGCAGCTTGGGTGCAGGGGGCATCAATGAGCAGTTCTTC.

This clonotype was detected many times. This chain uses TRBV2 with TRBJ2-1; 11 bases line up with TRBD2. Trimming took 7 bases from V and 1 from J; bases not matched to a gene: 3. The CDR3 extends over 15 amino acids. CDR1 is SNHLY and CDR2 is FYNNEI in the germline V gene. CDR3 nucleotide sequence: TGTGCCAGCAATAGACTAGCGGGATCCTACAATGAGCAGTTCTTC. Residues: CASNRLAGSYNEQFF.

The chain has TRBV20-1 and TRBJ2-7, with 10 bases that match TRBD1. Looked up from germline, CDR1 is DFQATT and CDR2 is SNEGSKA (reference sequence). The length of the CDR3 is 16 residues. Losses at the gene ends were 4 bases for V and 3 bases for J; bases not matched to a gene: 12. Written as DNA, the CDR3 is TGCAGTGCTAAACAGGGAAGCCGGGACAGGGGCTACGAGCAGTACTTC. Translating gives CSAKQGSRDRGYEQYF.

The table lists this clonotype with many counts. The chain has TRBV6-1 and TRBJ1-4; no clear D. The CDR3 extends over 11 amino acids. V was shortened by 1 base and J by 10 bases, with 4 bases between the two germline ends. CDR1 MNHNS and CDR2 SASEGT come from the germline V gene. CDR3 region: CASSEDRKLFF. Written as DNA, the CDR3 is TGTGCCAGCAGTGAAGACCGAAAACTGTTTTTT.

The sample holds many counts of this clonotype. V usage is TRBV20-1 and J usage is TRBJ1-4, with D perhaps matching TRBD1 (6 bases). The germline V gene has CDR1 DFQATT and CDR2 SNEGSKA (reference sequence). Trimming left V 3 bases short and J 0 bases short, with 17 bases between. This CDR3 has 17 residues. CDR3 in amino acids: CSARVDRSGATNEKLFF. The CDR3 bases are TGCAGTGCTAGGGTGGACAGATCCGGGGCAACTAATGAAAAACTGTTTTTT.

The chain uses TRBV20-1 and TRBJ1-4; D is unresolved. The V and J ends lost 5 bases and 5 bases respectively, with 9 bases between them. The CDR3 totals 12 residues. Germline V CDR1 and CDR2: DFQATT, SNEGSKA (reference sequence). This chain's CDR3 is CSALGPNEKLFF. The DNA of the CDR3 is TGCAGTGCTCTCGGGCCCAATGAAAAACTGTTTTTT.

This clonotype was counted ten times or more. This chain connects TRBV6-1 to TRBJ2-4, with D unresolved. This CDR3 is 13 amino acids long. Germline assignment: CDR1 MNHNS and CDR2 SASEGT. The ends were cut back, 7 bases at V and 8 bases at J, with 15 bases in the middle. CDR3 residues: CASNPKGSDIQYF. CDR3 DNA: TGTGCCAGCAACCCTAAGGGTTCGGACATTCAGTACTTC.

This clonotype was detected ten times or more. The J gene is TRBJ1-1, the V gene TRBV20-1, with a tentative D call TRBD1 (6 bases). Between the trimmed V and J ends, which lost 5 bases and 7 bases, there was a span of 14 bases. The CDR3 has 12 residues. The germline CDR1 and CDR2 sequences are DFQATT and SNEGSKA (reference sequence). The CDR3 sequence: CSAQTGNLEAFF. DNA of the CDR3: TGCAGTGCTCAAACAGGGAACCTTGAAGCTTTCTTT.

This clonotype was seen repeatedly, ten times or more. CDR3 DNA sequence: TGCAGAGCTTCCCGACTGGTCACTCCGGCGTATGGCTACACCTTC. Protein sequence: CRASRLVTPAYGYTF. The chain joins TRBV20-1 to TRBJ1-2; D gene uncertain. The CDR3 loop spans 15 amino acids. Germline lookup yields CDR1 DFQATT and CDR2 SNEGSKA (reference sequence).

V is TRBV5-1 and J is TRBJ2-2; D perhaps matches TRBD1 (5 bases). Germline assignment: CDR1 SGHRS and CDR2 YFSETQ. This CDR3 spans 13 amino acids. Trimming took off 3 bases at V and 7 bases at J, with 10 bases between the two ends. The CDR3 coding sequence is TGCGCCAGCAGCTCACAGGATGGCGGGGAGCTGTTTTTT. Its translation is CASSSQDGGELFF.

The chain recombines TRBV7-2 with TRBJ2-4; 8 nucleotides line up with TRBD1. The CDR3 consists of 16 residues. Germline CDR1 is SGHTA and CDR2 is FQGNSA. V gave up 5 bases and J gave up 0 bases; unmatched junction bases: 6. CDR3 loop: CASSAGTGLAKNIQYF. In DNA form, the CDR3 reads TGTGCCAGCAGCGCGGGGACAGGACTAGCCAAAAACATTCAGTACTTC.

This clonotype was detected many times. J is TRBJ2-1 and V is TRBV10-3; weak D call: TRBD1 (5 bases). This CDR3 is built from 15 residues. The germline V gene encodes CDR1 ENHRY and CDR2 SYGVKD. Trimming stripped 5 bases from V and 7 bases from J, with 18 bases between. This chain's CDR3 is CAISYRAPGSNEQFF. CDR3 nucleotides: TGTGCCATCAGTTACCGGGCCCCAGGGTCGAATGAGCAGTTCTTC.